This T cell receptor beta chain was documented in a study of blood T cells in healthy people across ages. General study points: As naive T cell percentage varied, TCR beta diversity correlated strongly with it. Per million T cells, TCR beta diversity dropped about linearly as age rose.

A second PCR of 7 to 11 cycles used a sample-barcoded 5' primer and a J-beta primer mix. Each cDNA molecule carried a tag from a template-switch adaptor that contained 12 random nucleotides. Each CDR3 protein gets one entry after TCRdb re-called the 5' RACE reads with MiXCR. Counted here are 1.4 million to 1.5 million distinct CDR3 sequences, about 40% occurring once; the ten biggest clones make up around 8%. Germline loops: CDR1 MNHNY, CDR2 SVGAGI (reference sequence). Trimming removed 2 bases from V and 0 bases from J, with 13 bases in between. This CDR3 is built from 16 residues. This clonotype has just one count. No antigen is known for it.

The receptor's source is a woman between 18 and 29 years old in good health. This rearrangement joins TRBV6-6 to TRBJ1-1; D remains unclear. Material for sequencing was blood. The DNA of the CDR3 is TGTGCCAGCAGTTACCCCTTTACGGGTTTGAACACTGAAGCTTTCTTT. It specifies CASSYPFTGLNTEAFF.